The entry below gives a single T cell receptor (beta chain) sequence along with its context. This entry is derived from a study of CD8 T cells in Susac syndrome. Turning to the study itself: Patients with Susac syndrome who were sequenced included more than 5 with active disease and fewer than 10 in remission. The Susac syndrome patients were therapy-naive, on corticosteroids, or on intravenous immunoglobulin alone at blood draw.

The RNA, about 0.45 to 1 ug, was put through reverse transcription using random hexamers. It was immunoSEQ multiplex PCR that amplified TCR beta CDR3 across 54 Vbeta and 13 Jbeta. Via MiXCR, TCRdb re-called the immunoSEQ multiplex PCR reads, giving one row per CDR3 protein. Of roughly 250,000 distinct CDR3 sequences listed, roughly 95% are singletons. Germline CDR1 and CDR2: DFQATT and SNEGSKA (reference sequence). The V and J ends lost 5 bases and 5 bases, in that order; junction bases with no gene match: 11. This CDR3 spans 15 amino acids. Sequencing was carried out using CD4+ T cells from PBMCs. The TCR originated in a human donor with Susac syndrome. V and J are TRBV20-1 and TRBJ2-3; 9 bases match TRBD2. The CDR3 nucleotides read TGCAGTGCTCTCTTCTTAGCGGGAGACGGAGATACGCAGTATTTT. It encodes CSALFLAGDGDTQYF.